These 16 T cell receptor beta chains were all obtained from the same sample, sequenced in a study of T cell changes during pregnancy in multiple sclerosis. TCRdb keeps only in-frame clones here, not all; method: immunoSEQ multiplex PCR. The sample has approximately 100,000 clones; 90% to 95% are singletons. Sample: peripheral blood, taken before pregnancy. The receptor source for this set is a female donor with multiple sclerosis, enrolled in a pregnancy study.

This chain connects TRBV7-6 to TRBJ2-7; TRBD1 agrees at 9 bases. The junction had 12 bases not matched to a gene; V was cut back by 5 bases and J by 1 base. The CDR3 covers 17 residues. The germline gives CDR1 SGHVS, CDR2 FNYEAQ. The CDR3 DNA reads TGTGCCAGCAGCCTCCTAGGACAGGGGAGGTCGTCCTACGAGCAGTACTTC. This gives the protein CASSLLGQGRSSYEQYF.

This clone showed up just once. The V and J genes are TRBV7-2 and TRBJ1-2, with 10 bases fitting TRBD1. The CDR3 spans 16 residues. The V gene end was trimmed by 5 bases and the J gene end by 1 base; junction bases not matched to a gene: 7. Germline V gives CDR1 SGHTA, CDR2 FQGNSA. CDR3 sequence: CASSRQGARINYGYTF. CDR3 sequence (DNA): TGTGCCAGCAGCCGACAGGGGGCAAGAATTAACTATGGCTACACCTTC.

The chain recombines TRBV9 with TRBJ2-7; a possible D gene is TRBD2 (5 bases). The V gene lost 4 bases and the J gene lost 3 bases, with 14 bases spanning the gap. Looked up from germline, CDR1 is SGDLS and CDR2 is YYNGEE. The CDR3 totals 14 residues. CDR3: CASSQGSELYEQYF. The CDR3, as DNA: TGTGCCAGCAGCCAAGGGAGTGAACTCTACGAGCAGTACTTC.

The rearrangement uses TRBV7-3 and TRBJ2-1; possible D gene TRBD2, 6 bases. Trimming took 4 bases from V and 3 from J, leaving 13 bases between them. Germline CDR1 and CDR2: SGHTA and FQGTGA. This CDR3 comprises 15 residues. CDR3 amino acids: CASSWEDVNYNEQFF. CDR3 DNA sequence: TGTGCCAGCAGCTGGGAGGATGTAAACTACAATGAGCAGTTCTTC.

This chain links TRBV13 with TRBJ2-7; 7 positions agree with TRBD1. Per germline, CDR1 PRHDT and CDR2 FYEKMQ (reference sequence). V was clipped by 5 bases and J by 3 bases; unmatched bases: 7. The CDR3 is 14 residues long. The CDR3 region is CASSPPGQYYEQYF. In DNA, the CDR3 is TGTGCCAGCAGCCCCCCGGGACAGTACTACGAGCAGTACTTC.

CDR3 amino acids: CASSLGGDEWDRAGHEQYF. The CDR3 DNA is TGTGCCAGCAGCTTAGGAGGGGATGAATGGGACAGGGCTGGACACGAGCAGTACTTC. The chain carries TRBV7-9 and TRBJ2-7; 9 bases are a match to TRBD1. Trimming removed 1 base from V and 5 bases from J; junction bases left unmatched: 18. This CDR3 contains 19 residues. Germline-derived CDR1 and CDR2 are SEHNR and FQNEAQ (reference sequence).

This clone was counted between two and nine times. This sequence joins TRBV6-1 and TRBJ2-6, with 7 bases identical to TRBD1. Trimming cost V 4 bases and J 0 bases; bases outside gene matches: 6. The germline V gene has CDR1 MNHNS and CDR2 SASEGT. This CDR3 is 17 amino acids long. CDR3 nucleotide sequence: TGTGCCAGCAGTGGCCAGGGGGTACACTCTGGGGCCAACGTCCTGACTTTC. This translates into CASSGQGVHSGANVLTF.

The chain uses TRBV5-1 and TRBJ1-4; D is ambiguous. Per the germline V gene, CDR1 is SGHRS and CDR2 is YFSETQ. The CDR3 has 13 amino acids. V was cut by 1 base and J by 5 bases, with 6 bases left in between. The CDR3 DNA is TGCGCCAGCAGCTTGTCGCAGAATGAAAAACTGTTTTTT. Protein sequence: CASSLSQNEKLFF.

This chain connects TRBV27 to TRBJ2-7; D is unresolved. The CDR3 runs to 13 residues. Germline loops: CDR1 MNHEY, CDR2 SMNVEV (reference sequence). Between the trimmed V and J ends, which lost 6 bases and 2 bases, there was a span of 11 bases. Here the CDR3 reads CASSPAPPYEQYF. The CDR3 DNA is TGTGCCAGCAGCCCAGCGCCCCCCTACGAGCAGTACTTC.

The CDR3 DNA follows: TGTGCCAGCAGTGGTGGCAGGTTGCGTGAAAAACTGTTTTTT. Translated: CASSGGRLREKLFF. The chain joins TRBV6-1 to TRBJ1-4; D uncertain. The CDR3 extends over 14 amino acids. The germline gives CDR1 MNHNS, CDR2 SASEGT. Between the trimmed V and J ends, which lost 4 bases and 7 bases, there was a span of 13 bases.

V and J are TRBV6-6 and TRBJ2-3, with TRBD2 matching 13 bases. CDR3 length: 15 amino acids. From germline, CDR1 is MNHNY and CDR2 SVGAGI (reference sequence). The V gene end was trimmed by 6 bases and the J gene end by 3 bases; junction bases not matched to a gene: 3. The CDR3 region has the DNA TGTGCCAGCAGCCGGACTAGCGGGAGAACAGATACGCAGTATTTT. It translates to CASSRTSGRTDTQYF.

The genes are TRBV4-1 and TRBJ2-5; 8 bases fit TRBD2. V was pared by 2 bases and J by 2 bases, with 7 bases of the junction left unmatched. Germline loops: CDR1 MGHRA, CDR2 YSYEKL. The CDR3 is made up of 16 amino acids. Here the CDR3 reads CASSQLPPGGQETQYF. CDR3 bases: TGCGCCAGCAGCCAACTTCCCCCGGGAGGGCAAGAGACCCAGTACTTC.

This sequence joins TRBV6-6 and TRBJ2-7; 8 bases align to TRBD1. After removal of 6 bases from V and 3 bases from J, the junction contained 7 bases not matched to a gene. Germline CDR1 and CDR2: MNHNY and SVGAGI (reference sequence). This CDR3 comprises 14 residues. CDR3 sequence: CASSTDRAIYEQYF. In DNA, the CDR3 is TGTGCCAGCAGCACGGACAGGGCGATCTACGAGCAGTACTTC.

This chain connects TRBV19 to TRBJ2-7, with 8 bases matching TRBD2. Germline CDR1 reads LNHDA; CDR2 reads SQIVND (reference sequence). The V and J ends lost 3 bases and 6 bases, in that order; junction bases with no gene match: 7. This CDR3 is 14 amino acids long. This chain's CDR3 is CASSMAPTSAEQYF. The CDR3 DNA reads TGTGCCAGTAGTATGGCGCCGACTAGCGCCGAGCAGTACTTC.

With respect to this clone: At one end, the junction sequence differs from germline, possibly due to a read error. The CDR3 spells CASSPWDSEQYF. CDR3 bases: TGTGCCAGCAGCCCCTGGGACAGCGAGCAGTACTTT. The chain employs TRBV11-2 and TRBJ2-7; 7 positions match TRBD1. Germline values: CDR1 SGHAT, CDR2 FQNNGV. The CDR3 is 12 amino acids.

The gene calls are TRBV19 and TRBJ1-1; 7 bases are shared with TRBD1. The germline CDR1 and CDR2 sequences are LNHDA and SQIVND (reference sequence). With V trimmed by 6 bases and J by 1 base, 2 bases remained unmatched. This CDR3 has 13 amino acids. CDR3: CASRRQGNTEAFF. Written as DNA, the CDR3 is TGTGCCAGTAGACGACAGGGGAACACTGAAGCTTTCTTT.